The 30 T cell receptor beta chains reported below all come from one sample, sequenced in a study of cytomegalovirus exposure and HLA in healthy donors. Some clones are missing from TCRdb's copy, which holds only in-frame ones; the method was immunoSEQ multiplex PCR. The sample carries over 150,000 clones, about 90% recorded once. Sequencing was carried out using PBMCs. These receptors all come from a young man in good health and CMV-seropositive.

The chain has TRBV4-1 and TRBJ2-7; D is possibly TRBD2 (5 bases). This CDR3 contains 15 residues. V shed 2 bases and J shed 4 bases, with 15 bases lying between them. Germline lookup yields CDR1 MGHRA and CDR2 YSYEKL. CDR3 nucleotide sequence: TGCGCCAGCAGCCAAAGGCAGGAGGTATTTTACGAGCAGTACTTC. It is translated as CASSQRQEVFYEQYF.

The chain employs TRBV21-1 and TRBJ2-7; the DNA was not compared with TRBD1, the D call given in the table. TRBV21-1 constitutes a pseudogene. The CDR3 runs to 14 residues. The CDR3 nucleotides read TGTGCCAGCAGCGGCCGGGACAGGAATTACGAGCAGTACTTC. Amino acid sequence: CASSGRDRNYEQYF.

The chain links TRBV5-6 to TRBJ2-7; the match to TRBD2 covers 7 bases. The CDR3 runs to 13 residues. Trimming at V came to 5 bases and at J to 7 bases, leaving 9 bases not matched to a gene. Per the germline V gene, CDR1 is SGHDT and CDR2 is YYEEEE. Here the CDR3 reads CASSRWEGGEQYF. CDR3 bases: TGTGCCAGCAGTCGATGGGAGGGAGGGGAGCAGTACTTC.

In nucleotides, the CDR3 is TGTGCCAGCAGTACCGGGTTTAAAGCTTTCTTT. Protein sequence: CASSTGFKAFF. V usage is TRBV6-5 and J usage is TRBJ1-1; D is ambiguous. Germline CDR1 reads MNHEY; CDR2 reads SVGAGI. Trimming cost V 5 bases and J 9 bases, with 10 bases left between them. This CDR3 is built from 11 residues.

The rearrangement joins TRBV7-2 to TRBJ2-7; tentatively, D is TRBD1 (6 bases). Germline values: CDR1 SGHTA, CDR2 FQGNSA. V dropped 5 bases and J dropped 0 bases, with 11 bases sitting between them. The CDR3 is made up of 14 amino acids. CDR3 loop: CASSLNRASYEQYF. DNA for the CDR3: TGTGCCAGCAGCCTTAACAGGGCCTCCTACGAGCAGTACTTC.

This chain links TRBV27 with TRBJ1-1; a possible D gene is TRBD1 (6 bases). CDR3 length: 17 amino acids. Deletions cut 5 bases from V and 5 bases from J, with 24 bases between. Germline V gene data show CDR1 as MNHEY and CDR2 as SMNVEV (reference sequence). CDR3 residues: CASSPLGGGQTGTEAFF. Written as DNA, the CDR3 is TGTGCCAGCAGTCCCTTAGGGGGAGGGCAGACTGGGACTGAAGCTTTCTTT.

V and J are TRBV28 and TRBJ1-4; maybe TRBD1 (5 bases). V lost 5 bases and J 4 bases, leaving 17 bases between the germline ends. The CDR3 runs to 16 residues. Germline loops: CDR1 MDHEN, CDR2 SYDVKM. This CDR3 reads CASSTPLGGDNEKLFF. The DNA of the CDR3 is TGTGCCAGCAGTACCCCCCTGGGGGGTGATAATGAAAAACTGTTTTTT.

The genes are TRBV28 and TRBJ1-2, with TRBD1 identical over 8 bases. V lost 6 bases and J lost 4; bases outside the gene matches: 7. CDR1 and CDR2 (germline): MDHEN, SYDVKM. The length of the CDR3 is 14 residues. In DNA form, the CDR3 reads TGTGCCAGCAGCCCCGGACAGGGTTCCTATGGCTACACCTTC. Protein sequence: CASSPGQGSYGYTF.

The chain couples TRBV19 to TRBJ1-1; the match to TRBD1 covers 7 bases. Trimming cost V 11 bases and J 11 bases; bases outside gene matches: 8. Looked up from germline, CDR1 is LNHDA and CDR2 is SQIVND (reference sequence). The CDR3 extends over 10 amino acids. For the CDR3, the DNA is TGTGCCCACAGGGGTGGAGTGGCTTTCTTT. This translates into CAHRGGVAFF.

The rearrangement joins TRBV19 to TRBJ1-5, with D perhaps matching TRBD1 (5 bases). With 10 bases removed from V and 3 bases from J, the gap between germline ends came to 13 bases. The CDR3 is 13 amino acids. CDR1 LNHDA and CDR2 SQIVND come from the germline V gene (reference sequence). The CDR3 region is CATTGTANQPQHF. In DNA form, the CDR3 reads TGTGCCACTACCGGGACTGCCAATCAGCCCCAGCATTTT. Using reference TRBV19 and TRBJ1-5 for the parts outside the CDR3, the full variable domain is DGGITQSPKYLFRKEGQNVTLSCEQNLNHDAMYWYRQDPGQGLRLIYYSQIVNDFQKGDIAEGYSVSREKKESFPLTVTSAQKNPTAFYLCATTGTANQPQHFGDGTRLSIL.

This clone was picked up one time. V and J are TRBV28 and TRBJ2-1; 7 bases fit TRBD2. This CDR3 region has 13 residues. V gave up 5 bases and J gave up 9 bases; unmatched junction bases: 7. Germline V CDR1 and CDR2: MDHEN, SYDVKM. CDR3 DNA: TGTGCCAGCAGTCTGTATGGGGGGGGTGAGCAGTTCTTC. Amino acids: CASSLYGGGEQFF.

This rearrangement joins TRBV9 to TRBJ2-3; 10 positions agree with TRBD2. The CDR3 is made up of 18 amino acids. CDR1 is SGDLS and CDR2 is YYNGEE in the germline V gene. The V segment lost 0 bases and the J segment 1 base; nucleotides outside the gene matches: 8. The CDR3 sequence is CASSVGAGGGGGTDTQYF. Written as DNA, the CDR3 is TGTGCCAGCAGCGTAGGAGCGGGAGGGGGAGGGGGCACAGATACGCAGTATTTT.

This chain connects TRBV6-5 to TRBJ2-7; 9 positions agree with TRBD1. CDR3 length: 15 amino acids. V lost 2 bases, J lost 4 bases, and 6 bases stayed unmatched. Germline lookup yields CDR1 MNHEY and CDR2 SVGAGI. CDR3 residues: CASSYIQGAGYEQYF. The DNA for the CDR3 is TGTGCCAGCAGTTACATACAGGGGGCTGGATACGAGCAGTACTTC.

This clone was detected once. This sequence joins TRBV6-6 and TRBJ2-7; 7 bases fit TRBD2. CDR1 is MNHNY and CDR2 is SVGAGI in the germline V gene (reference sequence). The J segment lost 3 bases and the V segment lost 0 bases, leaving 8 bases of the junction unmatched. CDR3 length: 16 amino acids. Here the CDR3 reads CASSYSGGKMGYEQYF. As DNA, the CDR3 is TGTGCCAGCAGTTACTCGGGGGGGAAGATGGGCTACGAGCAGTACTTC.

Here the CDR3 DNA reads TGTGCCAGCAGATCCGGGACTAGGGGAGGTTTTACCGGGGAGCTGTTTTTT. It codes for CASRSGTRGGFTGELFF. The chain uses TRBV5-4 and TRBJ2-2, with 8 bases matching TRBD2. V was clipped by 5 bases and J by 5 bases; unmatched bases: 14. CDR1 SGHNT and CDR2 YYREEE come from the germline V gene (reference sequence). This CDR3 region has 17 residues.

The genes are TRBV21-1 and TRBJ2-7; no check of the table's D call, TRBD1, against the DNA was made. TRBV21-1 is assigned pseudogene status. This CDR3 region has 16 residues. CDR3 sequence reads: CASSKRTTGPLWEQYF. The CDR3 DNA sequence: TGTGCCAGCAGCAAACGTACAACAGGACCTCTTTGGGAGCAGTACTTC.

This clone was picked up a small number of times. V and J are TRBV7-8 and TRBJ1-4; no reliable D call. The CDR3 covers 16 residues. V lost 5 bases and J lost 6, with 19 bases in between. Germline values: CDR1 SGHVS, CDR2 FQNEAQ. CDR3 DNA: TGTGCCAGCAGCAAAACATCGTCGATGAATTATGAAAAACTGTTTTTT. Translating gives CASSKTSSMNYEKLFF.

The chain has TRBV10-2 and TRBJ2-1; the match to TRBD2 covers 12 bases. The CDR3 contains 17 residues. Germline V gene data show CDR1 as WSHSY and CDR2 as SAAADI. With V trimmed by 0 bases and J by 11 bases, 11 bases remained unmatched. The CDR3 sequence: CASSESRLAGVLPKQFF. As DNA, the CDR3 is TGCGCCAGCAGTGAGTCAAGACTAGCGGGAGTTTTACCAAAGCAGTTCTTC.

The chain joins TRBV28 to TRBJ1-5, with D perhaps matching TRBD1 (5 bases). Trimming cost V 4 bases and J 6 bases, with 13 bases left between them. The CDR3 sequence is 14 residues long. CDR1 is MDHEN and CDR2 is SYDVKM in the germline V gene. The CDR3 loop reads CASSSQGDGQPQHF. In nucleotides, the CDR3 is TGTGCCAGCAGTTCCCAGGGTGATGGTCAGCCCCAGCATTTT.

This chain links TRBV7-9 with TRBJ1-1; 8 positions agree with TRBD1. The CDR3 totals 13 residues. Germline CDR1 is SEHNR and CDR2 is FQNEAQ (reference sequence). Germline trimming cut 3 bases from V and 7 bases from J; bases unmatched to any gene: 4. The CDR3 coding sequence is TGTGCCAGCAGCTTCGACAGGGGAGGTGAAGCTTTCTTT. It yields the protein CASSFDRGGEAFF.

As for this clone: The identical CDR3 is also encoded by other nucleotide sequences in the sample. V and J are TRBV7-8 and TRBJ2-7; TRBD1 aligns across 7 bases. The germline V gene has CDR1 SGHVS and CDR2 FQNEAQ. The CDR3 extends over 14 amino acids. Trimming cost V 3 bases and J 3 bases; bases outside gene matches: 5. The CDR3 region is CASSFRTGDYEQYF. CDR3 DNA: TGTGCCAGCAGCTTTAGGACAGGAGACTACGAGCAGTACTTC.

Written as DNA, the CDR3 is TGTGCCAGCAGTCCCCCGATCGGGGGGGCAACTAATGAAAAACTGTTTTTT. Translating it yields CASSPPIGGATNEKLFF. This chain connects TRBV28 to TRBJ1-4, with a possible D match to TRBD1 (5 bases). The CDR3 spans 17 residues. V dropped 5 bases and J dropped 0 bases, with 16 bases sitting between them. The germline CDR1 and CDR2 sequences are MDHEN and SYDVKM.

This chain links TRBV10-3 with TRBJ1-5; no definite D call. V lost 3 bases and J 0 bases, leaving 9 bases between the germline ends. Germline-derived CDR1 and CDR2 are ENHRY and SYGVKD. The CDR3 length is 15 residues. CDR3 amino acids: CAISDFVYSNQPQHF. The CDR3 region has the DNA TGTGCCATCAGTGATTTCGTCTATAGCAATCAGCCCCAGCATTTT.

The chain uses TRBV28 and TRBJ1-4, with 8 positions matching TRBD1. Germline loops: CDR1 MDHEN, CDR2 SYDVKM. The CDR3 length is 19 residues. Trimming cost V 3 bases and J 0 bases; bases outside gene matches: 12. The CDR3 spells CASSFPGGQAPSTNEKLFF. CDR3 in DNA: TGTGCCAGCAGTTTCCCCGGGGGACAGGCGCCATCAACTAATGAAAAACTGTTTTTT.

This chain links TRBV23-1 with TRBJ1-1; 9 bases fit TRBD1. TRBV23-1 belongs to the ORF category, with a function that is uncertain. This CDR3 has 17 amino acids. Germline trimming cut 3 bases from V and 1 base from J; bases unmatched to any gene: 9. CDR3 coding DNA: TGCGCCAGCAGTCACCGGGACAGGGACTCCCCGAACACTGAAGCTTTCTTT. It translates to CASSHRDRDSPNTEAFF.

The rearrangement uses TRBV6-5 and TRBJ2-1, with 11 bases lining up with TRBD2. This CDR3 comprises 15 residues. Germline CDR1 reads MNHEY; CDR2 reads SVGAGI. The V and J ends lost 5 bases and 7 bases, in that order; junction bases with no gene match: 7. CDR3 sequence: CASSKTSGDPNEQFF. The DNA of the CDR3 is TGTGCCAGCAGTAAGACTAGCGGGGATCCTAATGAGCAGTTCTTC.

The V call is TRBV7-6, the J call TRBJ2-2; possibly TRBD2 for D (6 bases). Germline CDR1 is SGHVS and CDR2 is FNYEAQ. V was trimmed by 5 bases and J by 2 bases, leaving 15 bases between them. The CDR3 spans 16 residues. The CDR3: CASSVRDLLNTGELFF. CDR3 DNA: TGTGCCAGCAGCGTCCGGGACTTACTAAACACCGGGGAGCTGTTTTTT.

The CDR3 is CASSLRTVRSGANVLTF. Here the CDR3 DNA reads TGTGCCAGCAGCTTAAGGACAGTACGCTCTGGGGCCAACGTCCTGACTTTC. The rearrangement links TRBV7-8 to TRBJ2-6, with D tentatively TRBD1 (6 bases). The CDR3 is 17 amino acids. Germline-derived CDR1 and CDR2 are SGHVS and FQNEAQ. Trimming took 2 bases from V and 0 from J, leaving 11 bases between them.

The count of this clone is one. The chain uses TRBV7-9 and TRBJ1-3, with unresolved D. The germline V gene has CDR1 SEHNR and CDR2 FQNEAQ (reference sequence). V lost 1 base and J lost 0, with 13 bases in between. CDR3 size: 17 residues. DNA for the CDR3: TGTGCCAGCAGCTTAGTGGGCTCAGGTTTCTCTGGAAACACCATATATTTT. Translated: CASSLVGSGFSGNTIYF.

This rearrangement joins TRBV5-4 to TRBJ2-3; TRBD1 might be the D (6 bases). Trimming shortened V by 0 bases and J by 6 bases, and 14 bases separated the two germline ends. Looked up from germline, CDR1 is SGHNT and CDR2 is YYREEE (reference sequence). The CDR3 runs 15 residues. This CDR3 is CASSLVDSQGDTQYF. CDR3 nucleotide sequence: TGTGCCAGCAGCTTGGTCGACAGTCAGGGGGATACGCAGTATTTT. Full variable domain (missing parts from reference TRBV5-4 and TRBJ2-3): ETGVTQSPTHLIKTRGQQVTLRCSSQSGHNTVSWYQQALGQGPQFIFQYYREEENGRGNFPPRFSGLQFPNYSSELNVNALELDDSALYLCASSLVDSQGDTQYFGPGTRLTVL.